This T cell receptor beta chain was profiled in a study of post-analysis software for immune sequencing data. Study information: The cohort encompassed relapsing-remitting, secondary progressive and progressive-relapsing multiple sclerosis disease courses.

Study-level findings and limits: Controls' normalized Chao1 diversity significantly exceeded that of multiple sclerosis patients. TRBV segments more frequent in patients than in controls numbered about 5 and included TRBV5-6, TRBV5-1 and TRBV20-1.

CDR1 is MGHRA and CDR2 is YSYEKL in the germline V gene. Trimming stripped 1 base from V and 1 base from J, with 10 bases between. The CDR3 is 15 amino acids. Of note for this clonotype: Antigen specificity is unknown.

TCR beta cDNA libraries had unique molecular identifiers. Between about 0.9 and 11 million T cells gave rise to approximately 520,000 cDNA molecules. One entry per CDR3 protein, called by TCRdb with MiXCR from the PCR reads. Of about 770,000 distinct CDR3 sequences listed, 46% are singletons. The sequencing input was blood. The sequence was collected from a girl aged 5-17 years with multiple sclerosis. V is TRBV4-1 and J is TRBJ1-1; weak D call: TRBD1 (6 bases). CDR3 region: CASSQGDTGNTEAFF. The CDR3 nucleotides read TGCGCCAGCAGCCAAGGGGACACCGGGAACACTGAAGCTTTCTTT.